Each of the 17 T cell receptor beta chains below was sequenced from the same sample in a study of T-cell memory formation after mild COVID-19. TCRdb fed the 5' RACE reads into MiXCR, producing one record per CDR3 protein. The sample yields hundreds of thousands of distinct CDR3 sequences, about a fifth seen once. The specimen was PBMCs or a T cell subset sorted from them (not recorded which). These receptors were obtained from an adult woman who had mild COVID-19 (a few samples of this study predate the infection). Cell type and time point are not known.

The CDR3 region is CASSGGVATNEKLFF. For the CDR3, the DNA is TGTGCCAGCAGTGGAGGGGTTGCAACTAATGAAAAACTGTTTTTT. V and J are TRBV6-1 and TRBJ1-4; TRBD1 might be the D (5 bases). V lost 4 bases, J lost 0 bases, and 9 bases lay in between. The CDR3 has 15 residues. In germline, CDR1 is MNHNS, CDR2 SASEGT.

This clonotype occurred a few times. The chain is built from TRBV20-1 and TRBJ2-3; no clear D gene. Germline V gene sequence: CDR1 DFQATT, CDR2 SNEGSKA (reference sequence). The V and J ends lost 0 bases and 6 bases respectively, with 16 bases between them. The CDR3 consists of 15 residues. The CDR3 is CSARDSEVGPDTQYF. The DNA for the CDR3 is TGCAGTGCTAGAGATAGTGAGGTAGGCCCGGATACGCAGTATTTT.

This clonotype was found a few times. This chain connects TRBV5-6 to TRBJ1-4, with D maybe TRBD1 (5 bases). Deletions cut 6 bases from V and 3 bases from J, with 15 bases between. There are 15 residues in the CDR3. CDR1 and CDR2 (germline): SGHDT, YYEEEE. As DNA, the CDR3 is TGTGCCAGCACCCGCCGGGGCAAACCTAATGAAAAACTGTTTTTT. It is translated as CASTRRGKPNEKLFF. The variable domain in full, with the rest retrieved from reference TRBV5-6 and TRBJ1-4, is DAGVTQSPTHLIKTRGQQVTLRCSPKSGHDTVSWYQQALGQGPQFIFQYYEEEERQRGNFPDRFSGHQFPNYSSELNVNALLLGDSALYLCASTRRGKPNEKLFFGSGTQLSVL.

This clonotype appeared a few times. This chain uses TRBV18 with TRBJ1-1, with a tentative D call TRBD1 (5 bases). With 0 bases removed from V and 7 bases from J, the gap between germline ends came to 15 bases. The CDR3 consists of 15 residues. Germline loops: CDR1 KGHSH, CDR2 LQKENI. CDR3 bases: TGTGCCAGCTCACCACCGGCAGTGGGGCAGGGTGAAGCTTTCTTT. Amino acid sequence: CASSPPAVGQGEAFF.

This clonotype occurred a few times. The chain is built from TRBV7-9 and TRBJ2-1, with a possible D match to TRBD2 (6 bases). Germline lookup yields CDR1 SEHNR and CDR2 FQNEAQ (reference sequence). The CDR3 covers 14 residues. With 11 bases removed from V and 4 bases from J, the gap between germline ends came to 18 bases. Written as DNA, the CDR3 is TGTGCCTCCGGACCCTTGGGAGGATACAATGAGCAGTTCTTC. Translated, it gives CASGPLGGYNEQFF.

The chain links TRBV5-5 to TRBJ2-1, with 7 bases aligning to TRBD2. Germline trimming cut 6 bases from V and 8 bases from J; bases unmatched to any gene: 17. The CDR3 runs 16 residues. CDR1 and CDR2 from the germline V gene are SGHKS and YYEKEE (reference sequence). CDR3 amino acids: CASTRGRLAPLDEQFF. DNA of the CDR3: TGTGCCAGCACCCGCGGGCGACTAGCCCCCCTCGATGAGCAGTTCTTC.

This clonotype was picked up a small number of times. The chain carries TRBV5-1 and TRBJ2-7; tentative D call: TRBD1 (6 bases). CDR1 and CDR2 (germline): SGHRS, YFSETQ. This CDR3 contains 14 residues. With 3 bases removed from V and 1 base from J, the gap between germline ends came to 11 bases. This CDR3 is CASSSDRRSYEQYF. The CDR3 DNA is TGCGCCAGCAGCTCCGACAGGAGATCCTACGAGCAGTACTTC.

This chain connects TRBV12-3 or TRBV12-4 to TRBJ1-1; D might be TRBD1 (5 bases). Trimming stripped 6 bases from V and 8 bases from J, with 10 bases between. This CDR3 contains 11 residues. CDR3 nucleotide sequence: TGTGCCAGCAGACTCCGGGGCGAAGCTTTCTTT. As protein: CASRLRGEAFF.

J is TRBJ1-2 and V is TRBV11-2, with a weak D call TRBD1 (5 bases). The germline CDR1 and CDR2 sequences are SGHAT and FQNNGV. The V end lost 0 bases, the J end lost 0 bases, and 8 bases lay between the germline ends. This CDR3 region has 15 residues. The CDR3 spells CASSLEPGPNYGYTF. The DNA for the CDR3 is TGTGCCAGCAGCTTAGAACCGGGACCTAACTATGGCTACACCTTC.

This clonotype was picked up a small number of times. The rearrangement links TRBV20-1 to TRBJ2-7; D may be TRBD1 (6 bases). This CDR3 contains 14 residues. The V gene's germline CDR1 is DFQATT and CDR2 SNEGSKA (reference sequence). V gave up 6 bases and J gave up 0 bases, with 15 bases separating them. The CDR3 sequence is CSAGKQGFSYEQYF. CDR3 sequence (DNA): TGCAGTGCGGGAAAACAGGGTTTCTCCTACGAGCAGTACTTC.

This clonotype appeared once. J is TRBJ1-1 and V is TRBV5-4; tentatively, D is TRBD1 (6 bases). Per germline, CDR1 SGHNT and CDR2 YYREEE (reference sequence). Trimming removed 5 bases at V and 8 bases at J, with 19 bases between. This CDR3 comprises 14 residues. CDR3 bases: TGTGCCAGCAGTTGGGGGGTCGGAGGGACAGAAGCTTTCTTT. This translates into CASSWGVGGTEAFF. The full variable domain, rest sourced from reference TRBV5-4 and TRBJ1-1, is ETGVTQSPTHLIKTRGQQVTLRCSSQSGHNTVSWYQQALGQGPQFIFQYYREEENGRGNFPPRFSGLQFPNYSSELNVNALELDDSALYLCASSWGVGGTEAFFGQGTRLTVV.

The chain recombines TRBV4-1 with TRBJ2-3; 11 bases line up with TRBD2. The CDR3 extends over 18 amino acids. From germline, CDR1 is MGHRA and CDR2 YSYEKL. The J segment lost 2 bases and the V segment lost 1 base, leaving 8 bases of the junction unmatched. The CDR3 DNA follows: TGCGCCAGCAGCCAAGGGGCTAGCGGGAGGCCCATCACAGATACGCAGTATTTT. Translation gives CASSQGASGRPITDTQYF.

The chain links TRBV5-6 to TRBJ1-3; D gene uncertain. Germline V gene lookup returns CDR1 SGHDT and CDR2 YYEEEE. The CDR3 runs to 12 residues. Between the trimmed V and J ends, which lost 3 bases and 4 bases, there was a span of 5 bases. The CDR3 is CASSSRGNTIYF. The CDR3 DNA follows: TGTGCCAGCAGCTCCAGGGGAAACACCATATATTTT.

This chain links TRBV24-1 with TRBJ2-4; D is ambiguous. V was pared by 9 bases and J by 3 bases, with 11 bases between. From germline, CDR1 is KGHDR and CDR2 SFDVKD. The CDR3 is made up of 13 amino acids. The CDR3 here is CATSKAGKNIQYF. The CDR3 bases are TGTGCCACCTCCAAGGCAGGCAAAAACATTCAGTACTTC.

This clonotype showed up just a few times. CDR3 protein: CSAVRQTSGRARVYNEQFF. The CDR3 DNA sequence: TGCAGTGCTGTCCGGCAGACTAGCGGGAGGGCGAGAGTCTACAATGAGCAGTTCTTC. The rearrangement links TRBV20-1 to TRBJ2-1; TRBD2 matches at 14 bases. Germline assignment: CDR1 DFQATT and CDR2 SNEGSKA (reference sequence). Trimming took 5 bases from V and 3 from J; bases not matched to a gene: 15. The length of the CDR3 is 19 residues.

J is TRBJ2-1 and V is TRBV5-6; TRBD2 matches at 7 bases. Losses at the gene ends were 4 bases for V and 9 bases for J; bases not matched to a gene: 19. The germline V gene has CDR1 SGHDT and CDR2 YYEEEE. The CDR3 contains 17 residues. The CDR3 here is CASSPLIGGGRHVEQFF. For the CDR3, the DNA is TGTGCCAGCAGCCCCTTGATCGGCGGGGGACGACATGTTGAGCAGTTCTTC.

The chain combines TRBV5-1 with TRBJ2-1; the match to TRBD2 covers 7 bases. Trimming took 1 base from V and 9 from J; bases not matched to a gene: 7. Germline V gene lookup returns CDR1 SGHRS and CDR2 YFSETQ. CDR3 length: 14 amino acids. CDR3 loop: CASSLSFPGGEQFF. CDR3 bases: TGCGCCAGCAGCTTGAGCTTCCCGGGGGGTGAGCAGTTCTTC. The full variable domain, in which reference TRBV5-1 and TRBJ2-1 provide the parts outside the CDR3, is KAGVTQTPRYLIKTRGQQVTLSCSPISGHRSVSWYQQTPGQGLQFLFEYFSETQRNKGNFPGRFSGRQFSNSRSEMNVSTLELGDSALYLCASSLSFPGGEQFFGPGTRLTVL.